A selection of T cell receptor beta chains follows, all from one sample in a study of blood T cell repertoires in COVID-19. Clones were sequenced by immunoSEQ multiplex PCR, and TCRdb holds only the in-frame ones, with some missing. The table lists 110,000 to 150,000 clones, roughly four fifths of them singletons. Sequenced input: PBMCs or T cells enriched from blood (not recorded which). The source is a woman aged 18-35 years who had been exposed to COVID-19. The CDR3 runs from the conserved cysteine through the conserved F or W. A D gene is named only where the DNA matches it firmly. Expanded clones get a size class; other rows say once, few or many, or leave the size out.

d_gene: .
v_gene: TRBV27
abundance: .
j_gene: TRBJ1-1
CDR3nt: TGTGCCAGCAGTCTCAGGGCGTTGACTGAAGCTTTCTTT
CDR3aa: CASSLRALTEAFF

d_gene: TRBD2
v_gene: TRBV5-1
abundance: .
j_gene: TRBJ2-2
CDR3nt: TGCGCCAGCAGCTTTAGCGGGAGTGGTACCGGGGAGCTGTTTTTT
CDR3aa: CASSFSGSGTGELFF

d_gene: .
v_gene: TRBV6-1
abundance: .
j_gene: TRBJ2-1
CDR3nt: TGTGCCAGCAGTGAACGGGCCTACAATGAGCAGTTCTTC
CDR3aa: CASSERAYNEQFF

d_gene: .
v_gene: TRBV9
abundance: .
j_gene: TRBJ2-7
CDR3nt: TGTGCCAGCACCCCCGCTAGCGACGTCTCCTACGAGCAGTACTTC
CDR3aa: CASTPASDVSYEQYF

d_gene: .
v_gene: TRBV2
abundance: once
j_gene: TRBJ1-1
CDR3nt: TGTGCCAGCAGTTCTGGACAGCCTCCGGGGGGAGCTTTCTTT
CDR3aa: CASSSGQPPGGAFF

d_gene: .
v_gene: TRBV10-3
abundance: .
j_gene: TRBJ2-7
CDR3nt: TGTGCCATCAGGGATATCACTAACTCAACCGGAGGGGAGCAGTACTTC
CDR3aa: CAIRDITNSTGGEQYF

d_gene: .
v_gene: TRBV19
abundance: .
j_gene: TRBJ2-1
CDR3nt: TGTGCCAGTAGTCAAATGCGTCTAGTCAGGGCCAATGAGCAGTTCTTC
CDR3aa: CASSQMRLVRANEQFF

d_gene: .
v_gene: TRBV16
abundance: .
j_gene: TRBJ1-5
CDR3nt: TGTGCCAGCAGCCAATCGAGAGACAATCAGCCCCAGCATTTT
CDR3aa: CASSQSRDNQPQHF

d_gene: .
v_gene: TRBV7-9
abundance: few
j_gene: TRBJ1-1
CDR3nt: TGTGCCAGCAGCTTAGGGACAGTCGTGAACACTGAAGCTTTCTTT
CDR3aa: CASSLGTVVNTEAFF

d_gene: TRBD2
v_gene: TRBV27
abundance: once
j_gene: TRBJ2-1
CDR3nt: TGTGCCAGCAGTTCCATCGGGACTAGCGGGATGGATGAGCAGTTCTTC
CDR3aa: CASSSIGTSGMDEQFF

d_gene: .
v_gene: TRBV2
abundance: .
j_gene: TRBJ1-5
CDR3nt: TGTGCCAGCAGTGAACAGGCAGCTCAACCGACCCAGCATTTT
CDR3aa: CASSEQAAQPTQHF

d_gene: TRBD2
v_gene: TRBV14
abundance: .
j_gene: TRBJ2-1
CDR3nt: TGTGCCAGCAGCCATGAGACTAGCGGGAGTATGGCTGAGCAGTTCTTC
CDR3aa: CASSHETSGSMAEQFF

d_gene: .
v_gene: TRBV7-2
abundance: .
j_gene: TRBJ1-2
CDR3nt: TGTGCCAGCAGCTTAGATCGGGTCTATGGCTACACCTTC
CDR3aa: CASSLDRVYGYTF

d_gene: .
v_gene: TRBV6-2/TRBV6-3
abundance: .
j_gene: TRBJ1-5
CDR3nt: TGTGCCAGCAGTTACCAGGGCGATCAGCCCCAGCATTTT
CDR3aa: CASSYQGDQPQHF

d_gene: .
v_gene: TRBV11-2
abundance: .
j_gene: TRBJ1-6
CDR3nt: TGTGCCAGCAGCTTAGCGCGGGGGATGGAGAATTCACCCCTCCACTTT
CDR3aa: CASSLARGMENSPLHF